The clone carrying this T cell receptor (beta chain) was seen more than once but under ten times. The CDR3 contains 16 residues. Unmatched junction bases numbered 3, after V lost 0 bases and J lost 6 bases. Germline CDR1 reads LGHNA; CDR2 reads YSLEER. The data were produced by immunoSEQ multiplex PCR, yet TCRdb's version contains in-frame clones alone and is incomplete. The table has about 62,000 clones, more than 80% seen once. These data originate in a study of blood T cell repertoires in COVID-19. Seattle patients were enrolled during active infection and followed longitudinally. The sequencing input was peripheral blood. This TCR was recovered from a woman aged 60-75 years with COVID-19, enrolled during active disease. The rearrangement joins TRBV4-3 to TRBJ2-7; 15 nucleotides line up with TRBD2. Written as DNA, the CDR3 is TGCGCCAGCAGCCAAGATAGGGGACTAGCGGGAGGCGAGCAGTACTTC. Encoded protein: CASSQDRGLAGGEQYF.